This is a list of T cell receptor beta chains from one sample in a study of cytomegalovirus exposure and HLA in healthy donors. Only in-frame clones appear in the TCRdb table, and some are missing; sequencing was by immunoSEQ multiplex PCR. The sample carries fewer than 100,000 clones, around 82% recorded once. The sample was PBMCs. The receptors shown here come from a male donor in good health and CMV-seronegative. The CDR3 runs from the conserved cysteine through the conserved F or W. The order of the fields is CDR3 length, clone size, J gene, V gene, D gene, CDR3 DNA, CDR3 protein. D genes are given only for firm matches. Clone size is given for some rows only: seen once, a few or many times, or a class if the clone is expanded.

>15|NA|TRBJ2-3|TRBV7-2|TRBD2
TGTGCCAGCAGCCCCTACGGGAGGACCCTGGATACGCAGTATTTT
CASSPYGRTLDTQYF
>17|NA|TRBJ2-5|TRBV7-9|TRBD1
TGTGCCAGCAGCTTTTATTCGGGACAGGGGGCGACAGAGACCCAGTACTTC
CASSFYSGQGATETQYF
>14|NA|TRBJ2-3|TRBV7-2|NA
TGTGCCAGCAGCCCGAGGCTTCGGACAGATACGCAGTATTTT
CASSPRLRTDTQYF
>13|NA|TRBJ1-2|TRBV19|TRBD1
TGTGCCAGTAGTATCGGGCAGGGGGATGGCTACACCTTC
CASSIGQGDGYTF
>15|NA|TRBJ2-2|TRBV5-1|NA
TGCGCCAGCAGCTTGAGTCTCAGTCACACCGGGGAGCTGTTTTTT
CASSLSLSHTGELFF
>16|NA|TRBJ1-2|TRBV2|TRBD1
TGTGCCAGCAGTGAAGCAAGTAACAGGGGGCATTATGGCTACACCTTC
CASSEASNRGHYGYTF
>16|NA|TRBJ1-1|TRBV6-1|NA
TGTGCCAGCAGTGAAACACCTGGGGCAGTCGGAGCTGAAGCTTTCTTT
CASSETPGAVGAEAFF
>15|NA|TRBJ2-3|TRBV6-4|TRBD1
TGTGCCAGCAGCGTACAACAGGGGGACACAGATACGCAGTATTTT
CASSVQQGDTDTQYF
>17|NA|TRBJ1-4|TRBV5-1|NA
TGCGCCAGCAGATCGGTCCCTTACTCAGGGACTAATGAAAAACTGTTTTTT
CASRSVPYSGTNEKLFF
>17|NA|TRBJ2-6|TRBV2|NA
TGTGCCAGCAGTGAAGCGTCACGGGTCTCTGGGGCCAACGTCCTGACTTTC
CASSEASRVSGANVLTF
>13|NA|TRBJ2-7|TRBV5-6|NA
TGTGCCAGCAGCTTTAGGGCAGCGGGTGAGCAGTACTTC
CASSFRAAGEQYF
>15|NA|TRBJ1-5|TRBV19|TRBD1
TGTGCCAGTAGTATAGTCTACAGGGGTGGTCAGCCCCAGCATTTT
CASSIVYRGGQPQHF
>16|once|TRBJ2-7|TRBV28|TRBD2
TGTGCCAGCAGTAGGATCTCCAGCGGGAGGGCCTACGAGCAGTACTTC
CASSRISSGRAYEQYF
>15|NA|TRBJ1-1|TRBV28|TRBD1
TGTGCCAGCAGGTCTCCGGGGACAGGGTTCACTGAAGCTTTCTTT
CASRSPGTGFTEAFF
>15|NA|TRBJ2-2|TRBV7-9|TRBD1
TGTGCCAGCAGCTACTACAGGGGGCTCACCGGGGAGCTGTTTTTT
CASSYYRGLTGELFF
>15|NA|TRBJ2-1|TRBV7-3|NA
TGTGCCAGCAGCGGCGACGGCGGGATCTACAATGAGCAGTTCTTC
CASSGDGGIYNEQFF
>15|NA|TRBJ2-7|TRBV7-3|TRBD1
TGTGCCAGCAGCTTAAGGGGGACAGGGTTCCACGAGCAGTACTTC
CASSLRGTGFHEQYF
>13|few|TRBJ1-1|TRBV6-5|NA
TGTGCCAGCAGCCCCTACAGAGACACTGAAGCTTTCTTT
CASSPYRDTEAFF
>19|once|TRBJ2-2|TRBV11-2|TRBD2
TGTGCCAGCAGCTCTCTACCGACTAGCGGGAGGAGAGGCACCGGGGAGCTGTTTTTT
CASSSLPTSGRRGTGELFF
>17|NA|TRBJ1-6|TRBV6-1|NA
TGTGCCAGCAGTGGAACAGGGTTCCTCCTTTATAATTCACCCCTCCACTTT
CASSGTGFLLYNSPLHF
>15|NA|TRBJ2-7|TRBV7-8|TRBD1
TGTGCCAGCAGGTCCGGACAGGATTTATACTACGAGCAGTACTTC
CASRSGQDLYYEQYF
>16|once|TRBJ1-2|TRBV15|TRBD1
TGTGCCACCAGCATTTCCGGGACAGGGGCCCCTTATGGCTACACCTTC
CATSISGTGAPYGYTF